This T cell receptor beta chain is from a study of T cell responses to AZD1222 COVID-19 vaccine. TCRdb's copy holds only in-frame clones and misses some; the assay was immunoSEQ multiplex PCR. The sample carries 86,000 or so clones, around nine tenths recorded once. As to this clone: Its antigen is not identified.

Whole-study findings and limits: Females made up more of the donors, who were largely white British, and clonal diversity may have come out too low.

V trimming: 6 bases; J trimming: 6 bases; junction bases outside the gene matches: 4. Germline values: CDR1 MNHNY, CDR2 SVGAGI (reference sequence). The CDR3 is 14 residues long. Pooling was applied to second doses at about 4 or about 12 weeks. The TCR originated in an adult who received the AZD1222 COVID-19 vaccine. The chain joins TRBV6-6 to TRBJ2-7; TRBD2 agrees at 14 bases. This material consisted of peripheral blood, taken 28 days after the second AZD1222 dose. CDR3 bases: TGTGCCAGCAGGGGGACTAGCGGGAGTGGCGAGCAGTACTTC. It codes for CASRGTSGSGEQYF.